The rows below give T cell receptor beta chains drawn from one sample of a study of T cells in Graves' hyperthyroidism and ophthalmopathy. TCRdb itself ran the multiplex PCR reads through MiXCR, one entry per CDR3 protein. This sample has about 250,000 distinct CDR3 sequences, with about 24% found just once. The sequencing sample was made of blood. Receptors were obtained from a woman between 40 and 50 years old with Graves' ophthalmopathy. Each CDR3 is given with its conserved first and last residue. D genes are given only for firm matches. Some rows have no size entry. The others give once, few or many, or a class for an expanded clone.

many TRBJ1-1 - TRBV20-1 CSAREGPFEAFF TGCAGTGCTAGAGAGGGGCCGTTTGAGGCTTTCTTT
few TRBJ2-7 TRBD1 TRBV7-9 CASSSPGQGIYEQYF TGTGCCAGCAGCTCTCCGGGACAGGGGATTTACGAGCAGTACTTC
- TRBJ2-7 - TRBV2 CASTGMDKGGQYF TGTGCCAGTACAGGAATGGATAAAGGTGGGCAGTACTTC
many TRBJ1-1 - TRBV3-1 CASRPGGGGANTEAFF TGTGCCAGCAGACCTGGAGGGGGGGGCGCAAATACTGAAGCTTTCTTT
many TRBJ2-7 - TRBV11-2 CASSLFGEQYF TGTGCCAGCAGCTTATTCGGCGAGCAGTACTTC
- TRBJ2-7 - TRBV6-2/TRBV6-3 CASSETAYEQYF TGTGCCAGCAGTGAGACGGCCTACGAGCAGTACTTC
- TRBJ1-1 - TRBV6-1 CASSWAENTEAFF TGTGCCAGCAGCTGGGCCGAGAACACTGAAGCTTTCTTT
many TRBJ1-5 TRBD1 TRBV28 CASSTLPGQMEPQHF TGTGCCAGCAGTACCCTGCCGGGACAGATGGAGCCCCAGCATTTT
few TRBJ2-7 - TRBV5-4 CASSSSGSFAYEQYF TGTGCCAGCAGCTCATCAGGGTCGTTCGCCTACGAGCAGTACTTC
many TRBJ1-1 - TRBV25-1 CASSESRQADTEAFF TGTGCCAGCAGTGAATCGCGGCAGGCGGACACTGAAGCTTTCTTT
- TRBJ1-5 - TRBV19 CASSMVYSNQPQHF TGTGCCAGTAGTATGGTATATAGCAATCAGCCCCAGCATTTT
many TRBJ2-7 TRBD1 TRBV27 CASTRRDRVSYEQYF TGTGCCAGCACTCGCCGGGACAGGGTTTCCTACGAGCAGTACTTC
many TRBJ2-7 TRBD2 TRBV14 CASSRGTSGTSYEQYF TGTGCCAGCAGCCGAGGGACTAGCGGGACCTCCTACGAGCAGTACTTC
many TRBJ1-2 - TRBV5-4 CASSSDSENYGYTF TGTGCCAGCAGCTCGGACAGCGAGAACTATGGCTACACCTTC
many TRBJ2-7 - TRBV20-1 CSARAQGRGRGYEQYF TGCAGTGCTAGAGCACAGGGTAGGGGCCGTGGCTACGAGCAGTACTTC
many TRBJ1-1 TRBD1 TRBV5-1 CASSSKGQSTEAFF TGCGCCAGCAGCTCGAAGGGACAGAGCACTGAAGCTTTCTTT
many TRBJ2-7 - TRBV11-1 CASSFDYEQYF TGTGCCAGCAGCTTCGACTACGAGCAGTACTTC
- TRBJ1-1 - TRBV28 CASSRRALRAFF TGTGCCAGCAGTCGCAGGGCCCTGCGGGCTTTCTTT
- TRBJ2-5 - TRBV28 CASSPQVEETQYF TGTGCCAGCAGTCCTCAGGTCGAAGAGACCCAGTACTTC
many TRBJ1-2 - TRBV5-1 CASSASANYGYTF TGCGCCAGCAGCGCAAGCGCCAACTATGGCTACACCTTC
- TRBJ2-5 TRBD1 TRBV5-1 CASTLTRQGDRETQYF TGCGCCAGCACCCTTACCCGACAGGGGGATAGGGAGACCCAGTACTTC
many TRBJ1-1 - TRBV5-1 CASSPQLTEAFF TGCGCCAGCAGCCCTCAGTTGACTGAAGCTTTCTTT
- TRBJ2-7 - TRBV6-2/TRBV6-3 CASSRGTEIIF TGTGCCAGCAGCCGCGGGACAGAAATTATCTTC
many TRBJ1-2 TRBD1 TRBV20-1 CSARDRGLYGYTF TGCAGTGCTAGGGACAGGGGGCTTTATGGCTACACCTTC
many TRBJ1-1 - TRBV4-1 CASSQDGRVEAFF TGCGCCAGCAGCCAAGATGGGAGGGTCGAAGCTTTCTTT
many TRBJ1-1 - TRBV29-1 CSAMDTEAFF TGCAGCGCCATGGACACTGAAGCTTTCTTT
- TRBJ2-4 - TRBV6-1 CASSDRDRLAKNIQYF TGTGCCAGCAGTGACAGGGATAGACTAGCCAAAAACATTCAGTACTTC
many TRBJ1-1 - TRBV20-1 CSARVGVPEAFF TGCAGTGCTAGGGTAGGCGTCCCCGAAGCTTTCTTT
once TRBJ2-7 - TRBV7-9 CASSSAIQASGEQYF TGTGCCAGCAGTTCCGCGATCCAAGCTTCGGGAGAGCAGTACTTC
many TRBJ1-1 TRBD1 TRBV6-4 CASKQGANPRWGTEAFF TGTGCCAGCAAACAGGGGGCTAATCCCCGCTGGGGCACTGAAGCTTTCTTT
- TRBJ1-1 - TRBV12-3/TRBV12-4 CASSPETINALQAFF TGTGCCAGCAGTCCCGAGACGATCAACGCACTACAAGCTTTCTTT
many TRBJ2-7 - TRBV12-3/TRBV12-4 CASSRSRSYEQYF TGTGCCAGCAGCCGGTCCCGATCCTACGAGCAGTACTTC
many TRBJ2-5 TRBD2 TRBV20-1 CSARASGRALGETQYF TGCAGTGCTAGAGCTAGCGGGAGGGCCCTCGGGGAGACCCAGTACTTC
many TRBJ1-1 TRBD1 TRBV5-1 CASFPGDRDTEAFF TGCGCCAGCTTTCCCGGGGACAGGGACACTGAAGCTTTCTTT
- TRBJ2-5 TRBD1 TRBV28 CASKAQGKETQYF TGTGCCAGCAAGGCACAGGGGAAAGAGACCCAGTACTTC
- TRBJ1-2 - TRBV7-2 CASSPYLNYGYTF TGTGCCAGCAGCCCTTACCTTAACTATGGCTACACCTTC
many TRBJ2-7 - TRBV7-2 CASSPTRAVHEQYF TGTGCCAGCAGCCCGACCCGGGCTGTCCACGAGCAGTACTTC
many TRBJ1-2 - TRBV27 CASARGGTSTDGYTF TGTGCCAGCGCCCGTGGAGGGACCTCTACGGATGGCTACACCTTC
many TRBJ1-3 TRBD1 TRBV28 CASSSQGAGNTIYF TGTGCCAGCAGTTCTCAGGGGGCTGGAAACACCATATATTTT
many TRBJ2-7 - TRBV9 CASSVGGAGTYEQYF TGTGCCAGCAGCGTAGGCGGTGCGGGTACCTACGAGCAGTACTTC
many TRBJ1-3 - TRBV3-1 CASSQVSGNTIYF TGTGCCAGCAGCCAAGTCTCTGGAAACACCATATATTTT
many TRBJ1-1 TRBD1 TRBV19 CASLRTGGFANTEAFF TGTGCCAGCCTCCGGACAGGGGGCTTCGCGAACACTGAAGCTTTCTTT
many TRBJ2-2 - TRBV11-2 CASSFISGLDTGELFF TGTGCCAGCAGCTTCATCAGCGGTCTTGACACCGGGGAGCTGTTTTTT
many TRBJ1-4 - TRBV7-9 CASSLVENEKLFF TGTGCCAGCAGCTTAGTAGAAAATGAAAAACTGTTTTTT
once TRBJ2-5 - TRBV7-7 CASSEPVGTQYF TGTGCTAGCAGCGAACCAGTCGGGACCCAGTACTTC
- TRBJ2-5 - TRBV6-1 CASSLSTGFEETQYF TGTGCCAGCAGCCTCTCAACAGGGTTCGAGGAGACCCAGTACTTC
- TRBJ2-7 - TRBV12-3/TRBV12-4 CASTRGNYEQYF TGTGCCAGCACCCGCGGAAACTACGAGCAGTACTTC
many TRBJ2-5 - TRBV14 CASSPLPGQPQETQYF TGTGCCAGCAGCCCCCTGCCCGGACAACCCCAAGAGACCCAGTACTTC